This TCR beta chain was observed in a study of graft-versus-host responses after intestinal transplantation. Study details: As for transplant type, recipients had multivisceral, liver-intestinal, or isolated intestinal grafts.

Clones were read by immunoSEQ multiplex PCR, and TCRdb kept only the in-frame ones, dropping some. The repertoire includes some 40,000 clones, about 91% of them detected once, and nearly 4.5% sits in the top ten. Germline lookup yields CDR1 SGHRS and CDR2 YFSETQ. The CDR3 spans 15 residues. V dropped 1 base and J dropped 1 base, with 10 bases sitting between them. Remarks on this clone: What it binds is unknown.

Overall study results and limits: Early post-transplant HvG declines were associated with peak circulating GvH clone levels.

The receptor's source is a human patient who received an intestinal transplant, so some T cells may come from the graft donor. The chain has TRBV5-1 and TRBJ2-3, with D unclear. The material sequenced was PBMCs, taken 524 days after transplant. CDR3 in DNA: TGCGCCAGCAGCTTGAGGGCGGAGCGCACAGATACGCAGTATTTT. This translates into CASSLRAERTDTQYF. Complete variable domain (other parts from reference TRBV5-1 and TRBJ2-3): KAGVTQTPRYLIKTRGQQVTLSCSPISGHRSVSWYQQTPGQGLQFLFEYFSETQRNKGNFPGRFSGRQFSNSRSEMNVSTLELGDSALYLCASSLRAERTDTQYFGPGTRLTVL.